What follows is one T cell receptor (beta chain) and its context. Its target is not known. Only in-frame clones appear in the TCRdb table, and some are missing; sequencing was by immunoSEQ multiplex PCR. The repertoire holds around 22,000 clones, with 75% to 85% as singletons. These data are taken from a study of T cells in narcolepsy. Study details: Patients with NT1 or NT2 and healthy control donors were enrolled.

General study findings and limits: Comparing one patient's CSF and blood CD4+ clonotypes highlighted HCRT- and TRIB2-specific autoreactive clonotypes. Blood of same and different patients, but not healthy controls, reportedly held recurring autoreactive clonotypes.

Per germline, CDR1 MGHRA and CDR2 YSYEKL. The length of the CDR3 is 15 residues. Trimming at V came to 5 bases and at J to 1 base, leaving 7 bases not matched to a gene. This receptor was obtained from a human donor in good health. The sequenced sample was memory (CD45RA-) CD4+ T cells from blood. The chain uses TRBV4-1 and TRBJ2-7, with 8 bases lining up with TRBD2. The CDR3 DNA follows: TGCGCCAGCAGCGAGCCCGGGAGGGGGTCCTACGAGCAGTACTTC. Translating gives CASSEPGRGSYEQYF.